The 16 T cell receptor beta chains presented below share a single source sample, sequenced in a study of shared clonotypes between healthy human individuals. Assay used: immunoSEQ multiplex PCR; TCRdb lists only in-frame clones, some missing. The sample yields fewer than 3 million clones, 92% seen once. The sample consisted of naive CD4+ T cells from PBMCs. Subset: CD45RA+ positively selected. Source of these receptors: a young man in good health. Some clones in this sample may be carry-over from other donors' samples.

V and J are TRBV27 and TRBJ2-3, with D unresolved. V shed 4 bases and J shed 1 base, with 18 bases lying between them. The CDR3 runs to 17 residues. Germline V gene lookup returns CDR1 MNHEY and CDR2 SMNVEV (reference sequence). The chain's CDR3 is CASSSNYRPLGTDTQYF. In DNA, the CDR3 is TGTGCCAGCAGTTCAAACTACAGACCGTTAGGCACAGATACGCAGTATTTT.

V gene TRBV27 combines with J gene TRBJ1-3; D gene unclear. Germline V gene data show CDR1 as MNHEY and CDR2 as SMNVEV (reference sequence). There are 15 residues in the CDR3. The V end lost 6 bases, the J end lost 0 bases, and 12 bases lay between the germline ends. CDR3 amino acids: CASRRTASSGNTIYF. CDR3 coding DNA: TGTGCCAGCAGACGGACGGCAAGCTCTGGAAACACCATATATTTT.

The chain carries TRBV6-6 and TRBJ1-3; 7 bases are shared with TRBD1. The ends lost 8 bases at V and 4 bases at J; junction bases unmatched: 11. The CDR3 runs to 15 residues. The germline V gene encodes CDR1 MNHNY and CDR2 SVGAGI (reference sequence). CDR3 nucleotide sequence: TGTGCCAGCCAAATACTAGGGGGCAGGGGAAACACCATATATTTT. Translated: CASQILGGRGNTIYF.

The chain uses TRBV5-4 and TRBJ2-7, with 10 nucleotides matching TRBD2. This CDR3 is 16 amino acids long. J lost 5 bases, V lost 4 bases, and 12 bases had no gene match. The germline V gene has CDR1 SGHNT and CDR2 YYREEE (reference sequence). CDR3 protein: CASSPGGSGRADEQYF. The CDR3 DNA follows: TGTGCCAGCAGCCCCGGAGGGAGCGGGAGGGCCGACGAGCAGTACTTC. The full variable domain, rest sourced from reference TRBV5-4 and TRBJ2-7, is ETGVTQSPTHLIKTRGQQVTLRCSSQSGHNTVSWYQQALGQGPQFIFQYYREEENGRGNFPPRFSGLQFPNYSSELNVNALELDDSALYLCASSPGGSGRADEQYFGPGTRLTVT.

The V and J genes are TRBV7-9 and TRBJ2-1; D may match TRBD1 or TRBD2 (5 bases each). Germline V gene lookup returns CDR1 SEHNR and CDR2 FQNEAQ (reference sequence). This CDR3 contains 15 residues. Trimming removed 6 bases from V and 8 bases from J, with 20 bases in between. CDR3 nucleotide sequence: TGTGCCAGCAGTACAAGGGGCGGGTCTGGCCATGAGCAGTTCTTC. It codes for CASSTRGGSGHEQFF.

The chain employs TRBV5-1 and TRBJ2-3; D call uncertain. CDR1 is SGHRS and CDR2 is YFSETQ in the germline V gene. The CDR3 is 13 residues long. The V and J ends lost 1 base and 5 bases respectively, with 8 bases between them. The CDR3 sequence is CASSLNSRDTQYF. The CDR3 DNA is TGCGCCAGCAGCTTGAATTCGCGAGATACGCAGTATTTT.

The chain joins TRBV6-5 to TRBJ1-1; tentative D call: TRBD1 (6 bases). Deletions cut 6 bases from V and 0 bases from J, with 11 bases between. This CDR3 is built from 14 residues. CDR1 and CDR2 from the germline V gene are MNHEY and SVGAGI. The CDR3 DNA reads TGTGCCAGCAGGCAACAGGGATTGAACACTGAAGCTTTCTTT. This gives the protein CASRQQGLNTEAFF.

The rearrangement links TRBV11-2 to TRBJ2-2, with a weak D call TRBD1 (6 bases). Germline values: CDR1 SGHAT, CDR2 FQNNGV. With 5 bases removed from V and 4 bases from J, the gap between germline ends came to 11 bases. The CDR3 totals 14 residues. This chain's CDR3 is CASSRQAGTGELFF. CDR3 coding DNA: TGTGCCAGCAGCCGACAGGCGGGCACCGGGGAGCTGTTTTTT. Full variable domain (outside the CDR3, taken from reference TRBV11-2 and TRBJ2-2): EAGVAQSPRYKIIEKRQSVAFWCNPISGHATLYWYQQILGQGPKLLIQFQNNGVVDDSQLPKDRFSAERLKGVDSTLKIQPAKLEDSAVYLCASSRQAGTGELFFGEGSRLTVL.

The gene calls are TRBV5-1 and TRBJ2-2; D is unclear. The V gene's germline CDR1 is SGHRS and CDR2 YFSETQ. This CDR3 region has 14 residues. V gave up 5 bases and J gave up 1 base, with 9 bases separating them. CDR3: CASRVSLNTGELFF. The CDR3 DNA is TGCGCCAGCAGAGTTTCGCTGAACACCGGGGAGCTGTTTTTT.

For this clone: Other DNA sequences in this sample translate to the same CDR3. V and J are TRBV2 and TRBJ1-1, with D unresolved. V was shortened by 3 bases and J by 6 bases, with 8 bases between the two germline ends. Germline lookup yields CDR1 SNHLY and CDR2 FYNNEI. This CDR3 region has 12 residues. CDR3 sequence reads: CASSDRGPEAFF. In DNA, the CDR3 is TGTGCCAGCAGTGACCGGGGTCCTGAAGCTTTCTTT.

Concerning this clone: Other nucleotide sequences in the sample specify the same CDR3. The chain combines TRBV6-6 with TRBJ2-7, with D maybe TRBD2 (5 bases). CDR1 and CDR2 (germline): MNHNY, SVGAGI (reference sequence). V lost 0 bases and J lost 1, with 10 bases in between. There are 15 residues in the CDR3. CDR3 nucleotides: TGTGCCAGCAGTTACTCTTCGAGCGGATCCTACGAGCAGTACTTC. It encodes CASSYSSSGSYEQYF.

The chain carries TRBV2 and TRBJ1-2, with D uncertain. From germline, CDR1 is SNHLY and CDR2 FYNNEI. V was clipped by 4 bases and J by 5 bases, with 8 bases between them. The CDR3 covers 12 residues. The CDR3 sequence is CASSAGLYGYTF. DNA for the CDR3: TGTGCCAGCAGTGCAGGACTATATGGCTACACCTTC.

Here the CDR3 reads CASSAGQPQETQYF. CDR3 sequence (DNA): TGTGCCAGCAGCGCAGGACAGCCCCAAGAGACCCAGTACTTC. V is TRBV7-3 and J is TRBJ2-5; D is possibly TRBD1 (6 bases). V lost 5 bases and J 1 base, leaving 11 bases between the germline ends. CDR3 length: 14 amino acids. The germline gives CDR1 SGHTA, CDR2 FQGTGA.

V is TRBV4-1 and J is TRBJ1-6; tentative D call: TRBD1 (5 bases). V lost 1 base and J 7 bases, leaving 17 bases between the germline ends. CDR1 and CDR2 from the germline V gene are MGHRA and YSYEKL. The CDR3 is 17 residues long. This CDR3 reads CASSQGGRGALNSPLHF. CDR3 sequence (DNA): TGCGCCAGCAGCCAAGGAGGGCGAGGGGCACTAAATTCACCCCTCCACTTT.

This CDR3 is CASKTGSFGTEAFF. In nucleotides, the CDR3 is TGTGCCAGCAAAACAGGGTCTTTTGGCACTGAAGCTTTCTTT. The chain links TRBV2 to TRBJ1-1; D might be TRBD1 (6 bases). Germline V gene lookup returns CDR1 SNHLY and CDR2 FYNNEI. V dropped 7 bases and J dropped 4 bases, with 16 bases sitting between them. The CDR3 totals 14 residues.

This chain joins TRBV29-1 and TRBJ2-3; no firm D call. CDR3 length: 13 amino acids. Germline values: CDR1 SQVTM, CDR2 ANQGSEA. V dropped 2 bases and J dropped 2 bases, with 8 bases sitting between them. CDR3 residues: CSVESLLTDTQYF. The CDR3 DNA reads TGCAGCGTTGAAAGCCTCCTCACAGATACGCAGTATTTT.